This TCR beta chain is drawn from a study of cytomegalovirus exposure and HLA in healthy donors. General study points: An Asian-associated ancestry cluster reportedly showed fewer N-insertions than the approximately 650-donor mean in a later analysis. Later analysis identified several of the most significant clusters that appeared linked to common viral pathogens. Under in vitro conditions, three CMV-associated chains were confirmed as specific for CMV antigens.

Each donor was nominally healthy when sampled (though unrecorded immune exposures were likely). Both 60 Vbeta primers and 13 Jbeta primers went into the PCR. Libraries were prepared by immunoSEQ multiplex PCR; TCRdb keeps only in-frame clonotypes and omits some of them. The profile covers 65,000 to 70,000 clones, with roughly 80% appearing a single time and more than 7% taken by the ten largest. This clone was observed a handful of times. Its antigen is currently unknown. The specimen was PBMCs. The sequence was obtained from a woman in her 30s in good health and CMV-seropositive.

In DNA, the CDR3 is TGCGCCAGCAGCCAAGAATCAGGCTCTGGAAACACCATATATTTT. It translates to CASSQESGSGNTIYF. The chain combines TRBV4-3 with TRBJ1-3, with unresolved D. Germline V gene data show CDR1 as LGHNA and CDR2 as YSLEER. V was shortened by 0 bases and J by 0 bases, with 6 bases between the two germline ends. This CDR3 is 15 amino acids long.